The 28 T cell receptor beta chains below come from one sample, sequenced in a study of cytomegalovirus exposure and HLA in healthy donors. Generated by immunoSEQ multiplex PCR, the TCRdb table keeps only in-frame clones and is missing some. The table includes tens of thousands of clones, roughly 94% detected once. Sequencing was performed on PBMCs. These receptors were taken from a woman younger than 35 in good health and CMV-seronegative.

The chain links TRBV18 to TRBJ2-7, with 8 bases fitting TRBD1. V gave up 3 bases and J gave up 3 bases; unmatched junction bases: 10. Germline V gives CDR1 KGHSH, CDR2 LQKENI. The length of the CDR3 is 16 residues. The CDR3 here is CASSPIGGQARYEQYF. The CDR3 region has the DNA TGTGCCAGCTCACCTATTGGGGGACAGGCTCGCTACGAGCAGTACTTC.

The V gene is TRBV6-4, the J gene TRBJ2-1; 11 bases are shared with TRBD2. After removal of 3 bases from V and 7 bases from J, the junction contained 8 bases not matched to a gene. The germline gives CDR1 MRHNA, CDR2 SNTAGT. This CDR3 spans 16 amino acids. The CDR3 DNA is TGTGCCAGCAGTGAAGTAGCGGGGGGGCCTGGGAATGAGCAGTTCTTC. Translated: CASSEVAGGPGNEQFF.

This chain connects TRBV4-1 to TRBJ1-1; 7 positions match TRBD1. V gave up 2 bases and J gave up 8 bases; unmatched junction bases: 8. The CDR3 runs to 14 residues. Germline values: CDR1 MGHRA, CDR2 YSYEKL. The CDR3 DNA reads TGCGCCAGCAGCCAACTTGGACCGGGACAGGAAGCTTTCTTT. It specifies CASSQLGPGQEAFF.

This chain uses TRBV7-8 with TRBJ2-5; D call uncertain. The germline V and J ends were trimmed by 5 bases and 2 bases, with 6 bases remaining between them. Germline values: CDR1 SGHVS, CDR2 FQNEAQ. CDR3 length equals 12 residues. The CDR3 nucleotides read TGTGCCAGCAGCGGCCAACAAGAGACCCAGTACTTC. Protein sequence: CASSGQQETQYF.

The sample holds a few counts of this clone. The CDR3 region has the DNA TGCGCCAGCAGCCCCCGGGACAGTAACTCTGGAAACACCATATATTTT. This codes for CASSPRDSNSGNTIYF. The rearrangement joins TRBV5-1 to TRBJ1-3; 7 bases are a match to TRBD1. The CDR3 runs to 16 residues. Germline-derived CDR1 and CDR2 are SGHRS and YFSETQ. The V and J ends lost 4 bases and 0 bases, in that order; junction bases with no gene match: 7.

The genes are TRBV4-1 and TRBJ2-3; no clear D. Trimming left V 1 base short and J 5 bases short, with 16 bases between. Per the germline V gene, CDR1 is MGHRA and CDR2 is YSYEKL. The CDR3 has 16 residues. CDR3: CASSQGRAKVQDTQYF. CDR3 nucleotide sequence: TGCGCCAGCAGCCAAGGTCGAGCGAAGGTTCAAGATACGCAGTATTTT.

In nucleotides, the CDR3 is TGTGCCAGCACCGACAGGGGTTATTTCTCTGGGGCCAACGTCCTGACTTTC. Translating gives CASTDRGYFSGANVLTF. The chain couples TRBV27 to TRBJ2-6, with 8 bases that match TRBD1. This CDR3 spans 17 amino acids. The V gene end was trimmed by 7 bases and the J gene end by 0 bases; junction bases not matched to a gene: 8. Germline loops: CDR1 MNHEY, CDR2 SMNVEV (reference sequence).

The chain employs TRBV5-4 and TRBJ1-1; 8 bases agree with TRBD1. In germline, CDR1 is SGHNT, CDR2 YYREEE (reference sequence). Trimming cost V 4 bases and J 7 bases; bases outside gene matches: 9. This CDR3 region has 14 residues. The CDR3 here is CASSPWTGKIEAFF. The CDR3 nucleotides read TGTGCCAGCAGCCCATGGACAGGGAAGATTGAAGCTTTCTTT. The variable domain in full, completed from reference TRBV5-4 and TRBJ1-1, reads ETGVTQSPTHLIKTRGQQVTLRCSSQSGHNTVSWYQQALGQGPQFIFQYYREEENGRGNFPPRFSGLQFPNYSSELNVNALELDDSALYLCASSPWTGKIEAFFGQGTRLTVV.

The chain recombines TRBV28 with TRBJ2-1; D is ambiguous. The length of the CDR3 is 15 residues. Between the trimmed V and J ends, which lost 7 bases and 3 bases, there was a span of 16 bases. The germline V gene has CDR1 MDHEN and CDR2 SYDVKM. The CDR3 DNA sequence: TGTGCCAGCATCTCATCGGTGTCAGGCTACAATGAGCAGTTCTTC. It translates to CASISSVSGYNEQFF.

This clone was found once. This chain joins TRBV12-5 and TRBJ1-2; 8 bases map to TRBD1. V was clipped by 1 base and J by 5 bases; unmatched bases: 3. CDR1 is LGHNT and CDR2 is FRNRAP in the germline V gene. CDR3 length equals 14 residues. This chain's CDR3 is CASGLETGAYGYTF. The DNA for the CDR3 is TGTGCTAGTGGTTTGGAGACAGGGGCGTATGGCTACACCTTC.

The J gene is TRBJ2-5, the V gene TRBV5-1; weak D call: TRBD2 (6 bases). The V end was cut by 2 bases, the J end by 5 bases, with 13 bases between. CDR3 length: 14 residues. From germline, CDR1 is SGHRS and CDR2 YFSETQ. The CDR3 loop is CASSFGGARETQYF. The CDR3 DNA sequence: TGCGCCAGCAGCTTTGGCGGGGCACGGGAGACCCAGTACTTC.

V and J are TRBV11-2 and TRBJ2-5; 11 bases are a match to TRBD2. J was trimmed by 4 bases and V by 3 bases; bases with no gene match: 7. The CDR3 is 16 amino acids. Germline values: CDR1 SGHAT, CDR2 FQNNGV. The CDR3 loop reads CASSFLSGGALETQYF. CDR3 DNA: TGTGCCAGCAGCTTTCTTAGCGGGGGGGCCCTAGAGACCCAGTACTTC.

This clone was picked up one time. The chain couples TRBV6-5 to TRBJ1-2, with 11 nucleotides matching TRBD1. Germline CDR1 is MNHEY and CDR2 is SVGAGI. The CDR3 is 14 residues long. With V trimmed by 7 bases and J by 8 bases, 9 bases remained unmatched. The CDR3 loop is CASIPGDRGGGYTF. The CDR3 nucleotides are TGTGCCAGCATTCCAGGGGACAGGGGGGGCGGCTACACCTTC.

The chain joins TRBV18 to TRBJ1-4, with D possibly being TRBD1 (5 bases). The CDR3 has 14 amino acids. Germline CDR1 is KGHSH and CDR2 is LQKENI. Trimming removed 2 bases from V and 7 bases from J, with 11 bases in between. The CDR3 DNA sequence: TGTGCCAGCTCACCAGCAGGGTTCAGTGAAAAACTGTTTTTT. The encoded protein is CASSPAGFSEKLFF. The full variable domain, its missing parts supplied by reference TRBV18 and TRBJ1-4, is NAGVMQNPRHLVRRRGQEARLRCSPMKGHSHVYWYRQLPEEGLKFMVYLQKENIIDESGMPKERFSAEFPKEGPSILRIQQVVRGDSAAYFCASSPAGFSEKLFFGSGTQLSVL.

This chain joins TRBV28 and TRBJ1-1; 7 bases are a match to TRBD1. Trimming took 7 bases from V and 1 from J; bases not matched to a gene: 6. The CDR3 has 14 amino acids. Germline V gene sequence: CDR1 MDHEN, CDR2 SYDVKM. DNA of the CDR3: TGTGCCAGCAATAGACAGGGCACGAACACTGAAGCTTTCTTT. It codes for CASNRQGTNTEAFF.

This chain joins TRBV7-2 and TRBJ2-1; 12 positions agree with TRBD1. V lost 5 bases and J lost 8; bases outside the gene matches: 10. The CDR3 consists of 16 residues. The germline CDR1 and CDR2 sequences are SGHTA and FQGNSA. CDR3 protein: CASSTRDRGREYEQFF. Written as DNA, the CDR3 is TGTGCCAGCAGCACCAGGGACAGGGGGCGAGAATATGAGCAGTTCTTC.

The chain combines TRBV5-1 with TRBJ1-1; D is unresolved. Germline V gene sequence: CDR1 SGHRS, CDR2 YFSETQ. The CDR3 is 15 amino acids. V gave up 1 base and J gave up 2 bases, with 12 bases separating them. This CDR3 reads CASSLFLGANTEAFF. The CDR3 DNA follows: TGCGCCAGCAGCTTGTTCCTGGGAGCTAACACTGAAGCTTTCTTT.

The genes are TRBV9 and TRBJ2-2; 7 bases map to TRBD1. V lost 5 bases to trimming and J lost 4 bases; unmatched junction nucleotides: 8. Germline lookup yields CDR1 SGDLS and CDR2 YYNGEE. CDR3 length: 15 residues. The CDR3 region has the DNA TGTGCCAGCAGTCAAAAGGGGGCGAGCACCGGGGAGCTGTTTTTT. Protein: CASSQKGASTGELFF. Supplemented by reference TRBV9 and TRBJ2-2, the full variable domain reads DSGVTQTPKHLITATGQRVTLRCSPRSGDLSVYWYQQSLDQGLQFLIQYYNGEERAKGNILERFSAQQFPDLHSELNLSSLELGDSALYFCASSQKGASTGELFFGEGSRLTVL.

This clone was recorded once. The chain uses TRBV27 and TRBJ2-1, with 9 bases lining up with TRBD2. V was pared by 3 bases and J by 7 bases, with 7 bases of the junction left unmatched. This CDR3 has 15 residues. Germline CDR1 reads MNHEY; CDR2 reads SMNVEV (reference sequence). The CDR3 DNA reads TGTGCCAGCAGTTTTCGGCGGGGGGGCTTTAATGAGCAGTTCTTC. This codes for CASSFRRGGFNEQFF.

The CDR3 nucleotides are TGTGCCAGCAGGCCTCAGTGGAATGAGCAGTTCTTC. Its translation is CASRPQWNEQFF. This chain links TRBV6-1 with TRBJ2-1, with unresolved D. In germline, CDR1 is MNHNS, CDR2 SASEGT. V gave up 6 bases and J gave up 7 bases, with 10 bases separating them. The CDR3 extends over 12 amino acids.

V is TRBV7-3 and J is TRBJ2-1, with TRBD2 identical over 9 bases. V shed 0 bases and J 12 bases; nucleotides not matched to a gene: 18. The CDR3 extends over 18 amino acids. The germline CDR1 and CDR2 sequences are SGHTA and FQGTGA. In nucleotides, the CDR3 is TGTGCCAGCAGCTTAACGGGAACGACTAGCGGAGCCCAGGGGGGGCAGTTCTTC. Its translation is CASSLTGTTSGAQGGQFF.

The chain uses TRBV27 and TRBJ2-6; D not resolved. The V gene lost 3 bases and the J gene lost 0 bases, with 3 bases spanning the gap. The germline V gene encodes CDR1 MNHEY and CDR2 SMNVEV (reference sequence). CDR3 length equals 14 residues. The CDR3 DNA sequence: TGTGCCAGCAGTTTCCACTCTGGGGCCAACGTCCTGACTTTC. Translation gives CASSFHSGANVLTF.

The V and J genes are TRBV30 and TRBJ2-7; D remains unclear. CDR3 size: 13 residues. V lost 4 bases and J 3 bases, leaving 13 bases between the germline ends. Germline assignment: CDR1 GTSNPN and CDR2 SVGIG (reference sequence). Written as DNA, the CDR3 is TGTGCCTGGACCCGTGGCGGATACTACGAGCAGTACTTC. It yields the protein CAWTRGGYYEQYF. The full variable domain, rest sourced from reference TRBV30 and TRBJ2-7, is SQTIHQWPATLVQPVGSPLSLECTVEGTSNPNLYWYRQAAGRGLQLLFYSVGIGQISSEVPQNLSASRPQDRQFILSSKKLLLSDSGFYLCAWTRGGYYEQYFGPGTRLTVT.

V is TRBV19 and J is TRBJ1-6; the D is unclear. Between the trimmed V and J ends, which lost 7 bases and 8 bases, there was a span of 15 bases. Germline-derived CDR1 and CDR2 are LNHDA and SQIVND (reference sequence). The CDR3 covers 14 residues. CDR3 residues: CASNRNPRDSPLHF. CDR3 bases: TGTGCCAGTAATCGTAACCCCCGGGATTCACCCCTCCACTTT.

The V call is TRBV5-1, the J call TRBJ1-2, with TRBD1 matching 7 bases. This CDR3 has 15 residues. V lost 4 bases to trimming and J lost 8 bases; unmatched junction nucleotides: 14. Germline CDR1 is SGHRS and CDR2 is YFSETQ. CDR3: CASSNAGQNSRGYTF. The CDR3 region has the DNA TGCGCCAGCAGCAACGCGGGACAGAACTCGAGAGGCTACACCTTC.

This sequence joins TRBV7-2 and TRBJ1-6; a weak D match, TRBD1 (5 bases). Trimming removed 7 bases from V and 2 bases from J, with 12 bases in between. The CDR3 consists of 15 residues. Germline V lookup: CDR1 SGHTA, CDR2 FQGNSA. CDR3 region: CASTDSSTYNSPLHF. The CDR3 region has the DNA TGTGCCAGCACAGACAGTAGCACCTATAATTCACCCCTCCACTTT.

The CDR3 DNA reads as TGTGCCAGCAGCGTTACAGACAGCTCTGGGGCCAACGTCCTGACTTTC. It translates to CASSVTDSSGANVLTF. The chain is built from TRBV9 and TRBJ2-6, with TRBD1 as a possible D gene (5 bases). The CDR3 is made up of 16 amino acids. Germline V CDR1 and CDR2: SGDLS, YYNGEE. Between the trimmed V and J ends, which lost 2 bases and 0 bases, there was a span of 9 bases.

In nucleotides, the CDR3 is TGTGCCAGCAGCCCAACAGGGGACAGGAGATACAATGAGCAGTTCTTC. Amino acid sequence: CASSPTGDRRYNEQFF. The chain is built from TRBV9 and TRBJ2-1; 8 nucleotides match TRBD1. V dropped 4 bases and J dropped 4; count of bases not matched to a gene: 10. Looked up from germline, CDR1 is SGDLS and CDR2 is YYNGEE. This CDR3 is built from 16 residues.